This T cell receptor beta chain came from a study of CD8 T cells in ankylosing spondylitis. The germline V gene has CDR1 DFQATT and CDR2 SNEGSKA (reference sequence). The CDR3 extends over 15 amino acids. Trimming removed 6 bases from V and 1 base from J; junction bases left unmatched: 10. Broader study findings: In ankylosing spondylitis blood, a motif of roughly 8 highly homologous TCR beta variants appeared characteristic.

TCRdb independently ran MiXCR on the 5' RACE reads; one entry per CDR3 protein. This sample yields 700,000 or so distinct CDR3 sequences, of which 15% to 20% are seen a single time; about a fifth belongs to the top ten. In regard to this clonotype: The antigen is not known.

The material sequenced was blood, either unsorted or a sorted T cell fraction (not recorded which). This chain links TRBV20-1 with TRBJ2-3; 7 nucleotides align to TRBD2. This TCR derives from a male donor with ankylosing spondylitis. The CDR3 DNA reads TGCAGTGCAAGGCGTCTGAGCGGGGGCACAGATACGCAGTATTTT. It is translated as CSARRLSGGTDTQYF.